The 21 T cell receptor beta chains in this list originate from one sample, sequenced in a study of Graves' ophthalmopathy and Graves' hyperthyroidism. From RNA, the CDR3 regions of TCR beta chains were amplified and sequenced. Second-round multiplex PCR followed a first-round RT-PCR using HTBI primers. TCRdb itself ran the multiplex PCR reads through MiXCR, one entry per CDR3 protein. The repertoire consists of hundreds of thousands of distinct CDR3 sequences, with around a fifth occurring once and the leading ten covering under 3%. The sample comprised peripheral blood. Receptors originate from a woman under 30 with stable Graves' hyperthyroidism.

This clonotype appeared many times. The CDR3 spells CASSGTGTGGSYEQYF. In DNA, the CDR3 is TGTGCCAGCAGCGGAACCGGGACAGGGGGTTCCTACGAGCAGTACTTC. This chain links TRBV6-5 with TRBJ2-7; 11 nucleotides agree with TRBD1. The V segment lost 6 bases and the J segment 1 base; nucleotides outside the gene matches: 8. This CDR3 region has 16 residues. The germline CDR1 and CDR2 sequences are MNHEY and SVGAGI.

This clonotype came up many times. The gene calls are TRBV19 and TRBJ2-7; D may be TRBD1 or TRBD2 (5 bases each). CDR1 is LNHDA, CDR2 SQIVND, per germline (reference sequence). The V end was cut by 10 bases, the J end by 4 bases, with 11 bases between. This CDR3 contains 11 residues. For the CDR3, the DNA is TGTGCCACCCGGGGCCTTTACGAGCAGTACTTC. Its translation is CATRGLYEQYF.

This clonotype was seen repeatedly, ten times or more. This chain links TRBV19 with TRBJ2-5, with D perhaps TRBD1 or TRBD2 (5 bases each). The germline V and J ends were trimmed by 3 bases and 3 bases, with 11 bases remaining between them. The CDR3 is 14 residues long. From germline, CDR1 is LNHDA and CDR2 SQIVND (reference sequence). CDR3 nucleotides: TGTGCCAGTAGTATCCCAGGGAGAGAAGAGACCCAGTACTTC. It encodes CASSIPGREETQYF. The whole variable domain, remainder taken from reference TRBV19 and TRBJ2-5, is DGGITQSPKYLFRKEGQNVTLSCEQNLNHDAMYWYRQDPGQGLRLIYYSQIVNDFQKGDIAEGYSVSREKKESFPLTVTSAQKNPTAFYLCASSIPGREETQYFGPGTRLLVL.

This clonotype occurred many times. The chain combines TRBV19 with TRBJ1-5; 7 bases are a match to TRBD1. V shed 6 bases, J shed 0 bases, and the junction held 5 bases outside the gene matches. CDR3 length equals 15 residues. Germline CDR1 LNHDA, CDR2 SQIVND (reference sequence). The chain's CDR3 is CASSPTGTSNQPQHF. In nucleotides, the CDR3 is TGTGCCAGTAGCCCGACAGGGACTAGCAATCAGCCCCAGCATTTT.

This clonotype occurred many times. The chain has TRBV20-1 and TRBJ1-2; perhaps TRBD1 as D (6 bases). Germline CDR1 DFQATT, CDR2 SNEGSKA (reference sequence). The CDR3 runs to 13 residues. V was pared by 6 bases and J by 5 bases, with 16 bases between. CDR3 bases: TGCAGTGCCCCCCCGGCAGGGGAGTATGGCTACACCTTC. This sequence encodes CSAPPAGEYGYTF.

This clonotype was found many times. This rearrangement joins TRBV6-1 to TRBJ2-4; D not certain. This CDR3 spans 15 amino acids. Trimming cost V 4 bases and J 3 bases, with 13 bases left between them. Germline CDR1 reads MNHNS; CDR2 reads SASEGT. This CDR3 is CASSVTQYGKNIQYF. The CDR3 nucleotides are TGTGCCAGCAGTGTTACACAGTATGGCAAAAACATTCAGTACTTC.

This chain links TRBV4-2 with TRBJ2-5, with D perhaps TRBD1 (5 bases). V was clipped by 3 bases and J by 5 bases, with 7 bases between them. The CDR3 sequence is 12 residues long. Looked up from germline, CDR1 is LGHNA and CDR2 is YNFKEQ. CDR3 DNA: TGTGCCAGCAGCCACCCAGGGGAGACCCAGTACTTC. This encodes CASSHPGETQYF.

This clonotype was observed at least ten times. The chain carries TRBV24-1 and TRBJ2-7; perhaps D is TRBD1 or TRBD2 (5 bases each). The ends were cut back, 3 bases at V and 3 bases at J, with 14 bases in the middle. The CDR3 extends over 15 amino acids. Germline CDR1 is KGHDR and CDR2 is SFDVKD. CDR3 bases: TGTGCCACCAGTGATCTCCGGGACGGATACTACGAGCAGTACTTC. Amino acids: CATSDLRDGYYEQYF.

The chain carries TRBV4-3 and TRBJ2-7; maybe TRBD2 (5 bases). CDR3 length: 21 amino acids. V was trimmed by 4 bases and J by 3 bases, leaving 34 bases between them. Germline CDR1 is LGHNA and CDR2 is YSLEER. CDR3 protein: CASSPDPLVVARTRRLYEQYF. The DNA for the CDR3 is TGCGCCAGCAGCCCGGACCCTCTGGTGGTCGCCCGGACTCGAAGACTCTACGAGCAGTACTTC.

This clonotype was seen at least ten times. Written as DNA, the CDR3 is TGTGCCACCAGCAGCCAAACAGCGGGAGGGTACGAGCAGTACTTC. As protein: CATSSQTAGGYEQYF. The V call is TRBV15, the J call TRBJ2-7; 10 positions match TRBD2. The germline CDR1 and CDR2 sequences are LNHNV and YYDKDF (reference sequence). After removal of 3 bases from V and 4 bases from J, the junction contained 6 bases not matched to a gene. CDR3 length: 15 residues.

The V and J genes are TRBV19 and TRBJ1-1; D may be TRBD1 (6 bases). Germline V CDR1 and CDR2: LNHDA, SQIVND (reference sequence). The CDR3 totals 14 residues. V lost 7 bases to trimming and J lost 0 bases, with 12 bases between them. CDR3 nucleotide sequence: TGTGCCAGTACCCGGGGGCAGTTGAACACTGAAGCTTTCTTT. Amino acid sequence: CASTRGQLNTEAFF.

This clonotype was picked up a small number of times. The chain's CDR3 is CASSSTGPSGQPQHF. CDR3 bases: TGTGCCAGCTCTTCTACCGGGCCCTCTGGTCAGCCCCAGCATTTT. The chain is built from TRBV18 and TRBJ1-5; no definite D call. With 6 bases removed from V and 6 bases from J, the gap between germline ends came to 18 bases. Germline V CDR1 and CDR2: KGHSH, LQKENI. CDR3 size: 15 residues. The full variable domain, completed using reference TRBV18 and TRBJ1-5, is NAGVMQNPRHLVRRRGQEARLRCSPMKGHSHVYWYRQLPEEGLKFMVYLQKENIIDESGMPKERFSAEFPKEGPSILRIQQVVRGDSAAYFCASSSTGPSGQPQHFGDGTRLSIL.

The chain links TRBV28 to TRBJ1-1; no clear D gene. The V end was cut by 7 bases, the J end by 1 base, with 13 bases between. This CDR3 contains 14 residues. Germline CDR1 and CDR2: MDHEN and SYDVKM. The CDR3: CASTYDAWNTEAFF. As DNA, the CDR3 is TGTGCCAGCACCTATGACGCCTGGAACACTGAAGCTTTCTTT.

This chain connects TRBV7-8 to TRBJ2-7, with D unclear. Trimming removed 2 bases from V and 3 bases from J, with 20 bases in between. The CDR3 sequence is 17 residues long. CDR1 and CDR2 (germline): SGHVS, FQNEAQ. CDR3 coding DNA: TGTGCCAGCAGCTTACCCGCAGAGACCTTAGCCATCTACGAGCAGTACTTC. This translates into CASSLPAETLAIYEQYF.

In its sample, this clonotype was seen a few times. A junction boundary mismatches the germline segment, possibly from a read error. The rearrangement joins TRBV4-1 to TRBJ2-5, with a weak D call TRBD2 (7 bases). Germline V lookup: CDR1 MGHRA, CDR2 YSYEKL. The CDR3 consists of 15 residues. CDR3 sequence: CASSPGGGAPETQCF. CDR3 nucleotide sequence: TGCGCCAGCAGCCCTGGAGGGGGGGCCCCGGAGACCCAGTGCTTC.

This clonotype was seen repeatedly, ten times or more. The J gene is TRBJ2-5, the V gene TRBV7-8, with 10 bases identical to TRBD1. CDR3 length: 15 amino acids. Germline loops: CDR1 SGHVS, CDR2 FQNEAQ. Trimming at V came to 2 bases and at J to 5 bases, leaving 5 bases not matched to a gene. This CDR3 is CASSLFRDRGETQYF. CDR3 DNA sequence: TGTGCCAGCAGCTTATTTCGGGACAGGGGCGAGACCCAGTACTTC. The variable domain in full, with the rest retrieved from reference TRBV7-8 and TRBJ2-5, is GAGVSQSPRYKVAKRGQDVALRCDPISGHVSLFWYQQALGQGPEFLTYFQNEAQLDKSGLPSDRFFAERPEGSVSTLKIQRTQQEDSAVYLCASSLFRDRGETQYFGPGTRLLVL.

This clonotype was observed many times. CDR3 residues: CASSRPRRHGYTF. DNA of the CDR3: TGTGCCAGCAGCCGACCCAGGAGGCATGGCTACACCTTC. The rearrangement links TRBV7-2 to TRBJ1-2, with D hard to call. The V end lost 5 bases, the J end lost 6 bases, and 13 bases lay between the germline ends. Germline values: CDR1 SGHTA, CDR2 FQGNSA. CDR3 length: 13 amino acids.

This clonotype has a count of ten or more. The rearrangement links TRBV7-2 to TRBJ1-1, with D unresolved. CDR3 length equals 15 residues. Germline V gene sequence: CDR1 SGHTA, CDR2 FQGNSA. V was clipped by 0 bases and J by 6 bases, with 14 bases between them. DNA for the CDR3: TGTGCCAGCAGCTTAGCCCTAGGGTTAAGACCTGAAGCTTTCTTT. This sequence encodes CASSLALGLRPEAFF.

Concerning this clonotype itself: The missing conserved phenylalanine or tryptophan at the end of this CDR3 makes a read error likely. The chain carries TRBV20-1 and TRBJ2-3; perhaps TRBD2 as D (6 bases). The germline V gene has CDR1 DFQATT and CDR2 SNEGSKA (reference sequence). V lost 7 bases, J lost 2 bases, and 19 bases lay in between. CDR3 length: 15 residues. The CDR3 DNA reads TGCAGTGGCCGAGGATTGCGGGGTTTCACAGATACGCAGTATTGT. It translates to CSGRGLRGFTDTQYC.

In its sample, this clonotype was seen many times. This chain connects TRBV7-6 to TRBJ1-5; the D gene is possibly TRBD1 (6 bases). Looked up from germline, CDR1 is SGHVS and CDR2 is FNYEAQ. This CDR3 spans 13 amino acids. Trimming shortened V by 8 bases and J by 7 bases, and 15 bases separated the two germline ends. CDR3 in amino acids: CASAQGPRQPQHF. In DNA, the CDR3 is TGTGCCAGCGCTCAGGGGCCGAGGCAGCCCCAGCATTTT.

V usage is TRBV10-2 and J usage is TRBJ2-5; D perhaps matches TRBD1 (5 bases). Looked up from germline, CDR1 is WSHSY and CDR2 is SAAADI. Trimming pared 5 bases from V and 2 bases from J, leaving 12 bases between. The CDR3 extends over 14 amino acids. CDR3 loop: CASSSQGRQETQYF. The CDR3 coding sequence is TGCGCCAGCAGTTCCCAGGGCCGTCAAGAGACCCAGTACTTC.